This T cell receptor (beta chain) stems from a study of vaccination and CD4 T cells after COVID-19 (dated by TCRdb to between 2021 and 2022). Regarding the study in general: SARS-CoV-2 positivity had been established in the convalescent patients by nasal swab PCR, and mild disease was recorded in several of these patients and severe disease in one. Two doses of either the Pfizer-BioNTech BNT162b2 vaccine (n=8) or the Moderna mRNA-1273 vaccine (n=2) were administered to participants. In ten to eleven COVID-19 convalescent patients and a few infection-naive healthy vaccine recipients, the spike-specific CD4+ TCR repertoire before mRNA vaccination was compared with the repertoire after mRNA vaccination. In control cultures, a CEFX viral epitope pool was used as positive control, an HIV-1 Nef peptide pool was used as negative control, or no peptide was added. In the convalescent cohort there were six males and four females, among whom were two Hispanic individuals, seven Caucasians, two Asians and one multiracial person. Post-vaccine blood samples were obtained a median of about 77 days after the second vaccine dose, with a range of about 12 to 241 days. For stimulating the cultures, overlapping spike peptide pools were used, derived from SARS-CoV-2 as well as from the common cold coronaviruses HCoV-NL63, HCoV-OC43 and HCoV-229E. Post-COVID blood samples were collected from convalescent patients a median of approximately 100 days after diagnosis, with a range of about 35 to 170 days. Beyond this particular receptor, the publication reports: In convalescent patients, a median roughly 85% of post-vaccine SARS-CoV-2-reactive clones were detected only after vaccination, and vaccine-specific priming was suggested by this finding. The median count of SARS-CoV-2-reactive clonotypes went up from 21 after infection to roughly 38 after vaccination, although the change was not significant. The number of convalescent patients in the study was relatively small, and the study did not examine early timepoints following natural infection. Of the vaccine-specific clones found in convalescent patients, nearly all (304 of 307) were mono-reactive for SARS-CoV-2 spike instead of being cross-reactive with common cold coronaviruses.

The sample's treatment or condition, from its label and the paper: roughly 10-day PBMC culture with coronavirus spike peptide pools or control peptides (ViraFEST assay). The study used the ViraFEST assay, which expanded antigen-specific T cells with peptide pools and then identified expanded clonotypes by TCR sequencing. The convalescent patients' positive SARS-CoV-2 PCR tests fell between March and December 2020, which was before the Alpha, Beta and Delta variants emerged in the United States. Each well held 2.2 million or so PBMCs cultured with around 10 ug/ml peptide pools in IMDM containing around 5% human AB serum and 9 to 10 IU/ml IL-2. Half of the culture medium was replaced with fresh IL-2-containing medium on days 3 and 7. After approximately 10 days of culture, CD4+ T cells were isolated by negative selection using the EasySep CD4+ T cell isolation kit. Ficoll-Paque Plus gradient centrifugation was used to isolate PBMCs from whole blood, and the isolated PBMCs were then either used fresh or cryopreserved at -140C. Triplicate wells were generally used for each culture condition.

This clonotype has a handful of counts. The target of this receptor is not known. Base qualities are not recorded, but no much larger clone differs from it by a single base. Library generation was performed with PCR. At the Johns Hopkins FTIC core, DNA from the cultured CD4+ T cells underwent TCR sequencing with the Oncomine TCR Beta short-read assay. The QIAamp micro DNA kit was used to extract genomic DNA from the cultured CD4+ T cells. Oncomine TCR Beta libraries made from cultured CD4+ T cells were pooled using unique dual indexes and sequenced on an Illumina iSeq 100. The paper's processing steps were these. Non-productive sequences were removed, and CDR3s that did not start with C, did not end with F or W, or were shorter than 7 amino acids were discarded. Antigen-specific clonotypes were identified with the MANAFEST web application by comparing peptide-stimulated wells with reference and other culture wells. An FDR below 0.05, an odds ratio above 5, and a productive frequency above 0.1% in at least two of three replicate wells were required for clones to be considered positive. A clonotype counted as cross-reactive if it showed significant expansion both in the SARS-CoV-2 spike wells and in at least one common cold coronavirus spike condition. Similarity between CDR3 sequences was evaluated in R version 3.6.1 using Levenshtein distances (stringdist) and unrooted phylogenetic trees (ape). Starting from the raw public reads, TCRdb applied fastp trimming at Q25, assembled clones with MiXCR and retained in-frame beta chains. Under each unique CDR3 protein, matching rows form one entry showing the most common genes and DNA. TCRdb, rather than the study authors, made the V and J calls. Here the sample has over 8,500 distinct CDR3 sequences; approximately 71% occur a single time. In total, the top ten clones hold around 9% of the sample.

The junction shows trimming of 5 bases on V and 4 bases on J, and the gene matches do not reach 1 base of it. CDR1 LNHDA and CDR2 SQIVND were looked up in the germline V gene (reference sequence). From the cysteine through the phenylalanine, the CDR3 covers 13 amino acids. Kept here is only the CDR3 DNA, which spans 39 bases and is read in frame from base 1. The clonotype originates from a human donor who had recovered from COVID-19. The specimen comprised CD4+ T cells from blood, cultured in vitro, sampled before SARS-CoV-2 vaccination. The sequence joins TRBV19 to TRBJ1-5; 8 bases in the middle match TRBD1. For the CDR3, the sequence is CASSWDRNQPQHF. The DNA reads as follows: TGTGCCAGTAGTTGGGACAGGAATCAGCCCCAGCATTTT.